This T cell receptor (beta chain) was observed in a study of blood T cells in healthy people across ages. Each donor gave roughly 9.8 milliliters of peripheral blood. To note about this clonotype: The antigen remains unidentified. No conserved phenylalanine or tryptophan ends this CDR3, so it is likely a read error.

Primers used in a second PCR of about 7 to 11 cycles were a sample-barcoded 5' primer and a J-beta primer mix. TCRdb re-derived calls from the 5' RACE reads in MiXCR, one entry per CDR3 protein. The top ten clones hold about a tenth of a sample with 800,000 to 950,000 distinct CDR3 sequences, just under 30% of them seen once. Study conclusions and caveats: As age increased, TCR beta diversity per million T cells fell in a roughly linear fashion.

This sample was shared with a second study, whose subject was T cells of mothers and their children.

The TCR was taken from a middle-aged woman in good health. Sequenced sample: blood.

For the CDR3, the DNA is TGCGCCAGCAGCTTGGCTAGCGGAGGAATTGGGGCCAACGTCCTGACTGTC. Translating gives CASSLASGGIGANVLTV. The chain has TRBV5-1 and TRBJ2-6; 7 bases match TRBD2. The trim removed 0 bases at V and 3 bases at J, leaving 6 bases unmatched. Per the germline V gene, CDR1 is SGHRS and CDR2 is YFSETQ. The CDR3 runs 17 residues.